The 5 T cell receptor beta chains given below trace back to one sample, sequenced in a study of beta chain features in type 1 diabetes. TCRB transcripts that were expressed got sequenced, as all of the isolated RNA had been reverse transcribed. The data were produced by immunoSEQ multiplex PCR, yet TCRdb's version contains in-frame clones alone and is incomplete. The sample has hundreds of thousands of clones; roughly 15% are singletons. Sequences were obtained from naive CD4+ T cells from blood. The receptors were gathered from a man aged 18 to 29 in good health.

This clone was observed a few times. The chain uses TRBV7-2 and TRBJ2-1; 9 bases map to TRBD2. Looked up from germline, CDR1 is SGHTA and CDR2 is FQGNSA. The length of the CDR3 is 17 residues. V shed 1 base, J shed 0 bases, and the junction held 4 bases outside the gene matches. DNA of the CDR3: TGTGCCAGCAGCTTAGTTCCAGCGGGGGGCTCCTACAATGAGCAGTTCTTC. Translating it yields CASSLVPAGGSYNEQFF.

J is TRBJ1-4 and V is TRBV29-1, with D tentatively TRBD1 (6 bases). Germline-derived CDR1 and CDR2 are SQVTM and ANQGSEA. This CDR3 is built from 14 residues. V was cut by 5 bases and J by 4 bases, with 14 bases left in between. This chain's CDR3 is CSVPGTTHNEKLFF. In nucleotides, the CDR3 is TGCAGCGTTCCCGGGACAACCCATAATGAAAAACTGTTTTTT.

This clone was seen a handful of times. V and J are TRBV7-9 and TRBJ2-7, with 16 bases aligning to TRBD2. CDR3 length: 17 amino acids. After removal of 5 bases from V and 2 bases from J, the junction contained 6 bases not matched to a gene. The germline gives CDR1 SEHNR, CDR2 FQNEAQ (reference sequence). The CDR3 region is CASSPGTSGRATYEQYF. In DNA form, the CDR3 reads TGTGCCAGCAGCCCCGGGACTAGCGGGAGGGCTACCTACGAGCAGTACTTC.

The chain uses TRBV5-4 and TRBJ2-1; 9 bases are a match to TRBD2. Germline V gives CDR1 SGHNT, CDR2 YYREEE (reference sequence). The CDR3 spans 15 residues. Trimming took 0 bases from V and 10 from J; bases not matched to a gene: 8. For the CDR3, the DNA is TGTGCCAGCAGCTTGGCCAGCGGACTAGCGAGAGAGCAGTTCTTC. This gives the protein CASSLASGLAREQFF.

In this sample, this clone turned up many times. The chain uses TRBV10-3 and TRBJ2-1; no reliable D call. V was trimmed by 6 bases and J by 0 bases, leaving 12 bases between them. Germline loops: CDR1 ENHRY, CDR2 SYGVKD. The CDR3 length is 15 residues. The CDR3: CAIRGAGRSYNEQFF. The CDR3 DNA sequence: TGTGCCATCAGAGGCGCCGGCCGCTCCTACAATGAGCAGTTCTTC.